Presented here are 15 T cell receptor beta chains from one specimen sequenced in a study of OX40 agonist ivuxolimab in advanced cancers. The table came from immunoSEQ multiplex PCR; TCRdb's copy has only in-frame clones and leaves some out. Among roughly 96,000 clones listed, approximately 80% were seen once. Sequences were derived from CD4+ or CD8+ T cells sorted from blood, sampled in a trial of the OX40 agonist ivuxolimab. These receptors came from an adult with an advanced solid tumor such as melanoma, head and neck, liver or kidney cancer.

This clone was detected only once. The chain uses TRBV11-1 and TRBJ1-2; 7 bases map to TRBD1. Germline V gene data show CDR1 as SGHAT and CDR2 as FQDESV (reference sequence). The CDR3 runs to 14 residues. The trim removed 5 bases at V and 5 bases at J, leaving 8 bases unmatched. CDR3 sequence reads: CASSPLGQLYGYTF. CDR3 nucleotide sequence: TGTGCCAGCAGCCCATTGGGACAGTTATATGGCTACACCTTC. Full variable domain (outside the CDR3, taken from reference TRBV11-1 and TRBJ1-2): EAEVAQSPRYKITEKSQAVAFWCDPISGHATLYWYRQILGQGPELLVQFQDESVVDDSQLPKDRFSAERLKGVDSTLKIQPAELGDSAMYLCASSPLGQLYGYTFGSGTRLTVV.

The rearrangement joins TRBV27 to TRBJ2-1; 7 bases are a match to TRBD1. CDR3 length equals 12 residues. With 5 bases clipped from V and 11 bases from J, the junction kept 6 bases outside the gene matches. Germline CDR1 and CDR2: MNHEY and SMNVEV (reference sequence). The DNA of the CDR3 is TGTGCCAGCAGTCAGGGACAGACTAAGCAGTTCTTC. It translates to CASSQGQTKQFF.

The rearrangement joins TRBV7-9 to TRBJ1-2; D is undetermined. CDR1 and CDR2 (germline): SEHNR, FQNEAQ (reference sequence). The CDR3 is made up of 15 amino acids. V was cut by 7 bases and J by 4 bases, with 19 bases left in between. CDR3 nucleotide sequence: TGTGCCAGCACCGACACTAGCAGAGTACTCTATGGCTACACCTTC. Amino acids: CASTDTSRVLYGYTF.

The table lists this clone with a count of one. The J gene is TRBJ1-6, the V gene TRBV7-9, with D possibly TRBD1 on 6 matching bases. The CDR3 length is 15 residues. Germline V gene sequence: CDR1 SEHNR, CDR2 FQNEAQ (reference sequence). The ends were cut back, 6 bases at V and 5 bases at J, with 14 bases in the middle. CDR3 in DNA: TGTGCCAGCAGGCCCCGGGACATTCATAATTCACCCCTCCACTTT. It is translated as CASRPRDIHNSPLHF.

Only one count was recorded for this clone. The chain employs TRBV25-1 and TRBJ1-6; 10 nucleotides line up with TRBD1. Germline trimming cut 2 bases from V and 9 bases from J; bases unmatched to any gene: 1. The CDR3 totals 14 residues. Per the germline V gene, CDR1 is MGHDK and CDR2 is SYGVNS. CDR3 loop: CASSEGTGVSPLHF. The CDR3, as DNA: TGTGCCAGCAGTGAAGGGACAGGGGTTTCACCCCTCCACTTT. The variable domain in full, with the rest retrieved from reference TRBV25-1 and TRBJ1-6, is EADIYQTPRYLVIGTGKKITLECSQTMGHDKMYWYQQDPGMELHLIHYSYGVNSTEKGDLSSESTVSRIRTEHFPLTLESARPSHTSQYLCASSEGTGVSPLHFGNGTRLTVT.

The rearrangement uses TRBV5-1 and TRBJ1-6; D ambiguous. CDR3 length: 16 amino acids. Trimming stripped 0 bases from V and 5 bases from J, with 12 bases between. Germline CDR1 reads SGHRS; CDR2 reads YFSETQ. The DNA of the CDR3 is TGCGCCAGCAGCTTGGAGCGGACGGATAATAATTCACCCCTCCACTTT. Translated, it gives CASSLERTDNNSPLHF.

The DNA of the CDR3 is TGTGCCAGCAGGCCCGGGACTGCAGACAATGAGCAGTTCTTC. It specifies CASRPGTADNEQFF. The chain has TRBV27 and TRBJ2-1, with D possibly TRBD2 on 6 matching bases. The ends were cut back, 6 bases at V and 5 bases at J, with 14 bases in the middle. Germline assignment: CDR1 MNHEY and CDR2 SMNVEV (reference sequence). The CDR3 totals 14 residues.

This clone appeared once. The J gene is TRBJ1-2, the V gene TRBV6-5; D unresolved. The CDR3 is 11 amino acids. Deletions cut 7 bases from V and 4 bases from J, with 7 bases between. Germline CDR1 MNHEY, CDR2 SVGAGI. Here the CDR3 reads CASKTVYGYTF. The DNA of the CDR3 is TGTGCCAGCAAAACGGTCTATGGCTACACCTTC.

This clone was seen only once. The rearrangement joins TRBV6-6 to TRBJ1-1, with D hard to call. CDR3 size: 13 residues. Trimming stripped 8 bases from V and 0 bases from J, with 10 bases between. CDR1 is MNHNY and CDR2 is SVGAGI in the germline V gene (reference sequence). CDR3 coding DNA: TGTGCCAGCGGGAAGAGCATGAACACTGAAGCTTTCTTT. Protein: CASGKSMNTEAFF.

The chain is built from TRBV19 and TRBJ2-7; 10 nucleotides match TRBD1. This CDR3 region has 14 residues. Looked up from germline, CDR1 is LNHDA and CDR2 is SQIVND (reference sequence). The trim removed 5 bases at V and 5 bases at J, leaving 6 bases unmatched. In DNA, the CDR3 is TGTGCCAGTAGTCCTGGACAGGGGGTCCACGAGCAGTACTTC. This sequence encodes CASSPGQGVHEQYF.

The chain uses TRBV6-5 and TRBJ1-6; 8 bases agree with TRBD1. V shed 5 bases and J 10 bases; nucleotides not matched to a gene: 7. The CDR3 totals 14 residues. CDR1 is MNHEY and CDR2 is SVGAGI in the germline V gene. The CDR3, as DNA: TGTGCCAGCAGTCAGGGACAGGAAAACTCACCCCTCCACTTT. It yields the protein CASSQGQENSPLHF.

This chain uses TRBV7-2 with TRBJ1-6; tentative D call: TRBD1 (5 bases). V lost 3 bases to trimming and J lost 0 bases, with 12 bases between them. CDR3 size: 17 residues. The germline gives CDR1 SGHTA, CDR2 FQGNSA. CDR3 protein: CASSLKRQSSYNSPLHF. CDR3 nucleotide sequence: TGTGCCAGCAGCTTGAAAAGACAGAGCTCCTATAATTCACCCCTCCACTTT. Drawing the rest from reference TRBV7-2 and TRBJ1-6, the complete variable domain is GAGVSQSPSNKVTEKGKDVELRCDPISGHTALYWYRQSLGQGLEFLIYFQGNSAPDKSGLPSDRFSAERTGGSVSTLTIQRTQQEDSAVYLCASSLKRQSSYNSPLHFGNGTRLTVT.

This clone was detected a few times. CDR3 residues: CAWSGVSSPLHF. CDR3 bases: TGTGCCTGGAGCGGGGTAAGCTCACCCCTCCACTTT. The gene calls are TRBV30 and TRBJ1-6; D remains unclear. Per germline, CDR1 GTSNPN and CDR2 SVGIG (reference sequence). Trimming left V 3 bases short and J 10 bases short, with 10 bases between. There are 12 residues in the CDR3. The variable domain in full, completed from reference TRBV30 and TRBJ1-6, reads SQTIHQWPATLVQPVGSPLSLECTVEGTSNPNLYWYRQAAGRGLQLLFYSVGIGQISSEVPQNLSASRPQDRQFILSSKKLLLSDSGFYLCAWSGVSSPLHFGNGTRLTVT.

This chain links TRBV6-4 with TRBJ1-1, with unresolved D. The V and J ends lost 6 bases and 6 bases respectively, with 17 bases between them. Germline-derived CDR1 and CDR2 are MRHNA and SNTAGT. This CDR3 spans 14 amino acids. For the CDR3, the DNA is TGTGCCAGCAGCAACGACTTCGAAGCGGCTGAAGCTTTCTTT. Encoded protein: CASSNDFEAAEAFF.

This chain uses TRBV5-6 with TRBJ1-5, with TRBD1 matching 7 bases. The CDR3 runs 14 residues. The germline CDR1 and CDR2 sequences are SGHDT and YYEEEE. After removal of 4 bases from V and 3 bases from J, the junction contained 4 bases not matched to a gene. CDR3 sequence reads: CASSAGTANQPQHF. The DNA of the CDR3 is TGTGCCAGCAGCGCGGGGACAGCCAATCAGCCCCAGCATTTT. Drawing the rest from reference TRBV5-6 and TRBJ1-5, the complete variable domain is DAGVTQSPTHLIKTRGQQVTLRCSPKSGHDTVSWYQQALGQGPQFIFQYYEEEERQRGNFPDRFSGHQFPNYSSELNVNALLLGDSALYLCASSAGTANQPQHFGDGTRLSIL.